This entry concerns a single TCR beta chain. This sample is part of a study of T cell repertoires in ileal Crohn's disease. Study as a whole: Thiopurines (about ten) or anti-TNF agents (around 17) were given postoperatively to about half.

CDR3 size: 13 residues. Germline V gives CDR1 KGHSH, CDR2 LQKENI. Trimming pared 4 bases from V and 5 bases from J, leaving 11 bases between. Only in-frame clones appear in the TCRdb table, and some are missing; sequencing was by immunoSEQ multiplex PCR. The sample records 3,000 to 4,000 clones, approximately 77% being singletons. This sample's time point: neoterminal ileum biopsy at postoperative endoscopy, about 6 months after surgery. The rearrangement joins TRBV18 to TRBJ2-5; D is perhaps TRBD1 (5 bases). The TCR was taken from an adult with Crohn's disease. The material sequenced was ileal tissue. The DNA for the CDR3 is TGTGCCAGCTCACTCGACAGTTGGGAGACCCAGTACTTC. This encodes CASSLDSWETQYF.